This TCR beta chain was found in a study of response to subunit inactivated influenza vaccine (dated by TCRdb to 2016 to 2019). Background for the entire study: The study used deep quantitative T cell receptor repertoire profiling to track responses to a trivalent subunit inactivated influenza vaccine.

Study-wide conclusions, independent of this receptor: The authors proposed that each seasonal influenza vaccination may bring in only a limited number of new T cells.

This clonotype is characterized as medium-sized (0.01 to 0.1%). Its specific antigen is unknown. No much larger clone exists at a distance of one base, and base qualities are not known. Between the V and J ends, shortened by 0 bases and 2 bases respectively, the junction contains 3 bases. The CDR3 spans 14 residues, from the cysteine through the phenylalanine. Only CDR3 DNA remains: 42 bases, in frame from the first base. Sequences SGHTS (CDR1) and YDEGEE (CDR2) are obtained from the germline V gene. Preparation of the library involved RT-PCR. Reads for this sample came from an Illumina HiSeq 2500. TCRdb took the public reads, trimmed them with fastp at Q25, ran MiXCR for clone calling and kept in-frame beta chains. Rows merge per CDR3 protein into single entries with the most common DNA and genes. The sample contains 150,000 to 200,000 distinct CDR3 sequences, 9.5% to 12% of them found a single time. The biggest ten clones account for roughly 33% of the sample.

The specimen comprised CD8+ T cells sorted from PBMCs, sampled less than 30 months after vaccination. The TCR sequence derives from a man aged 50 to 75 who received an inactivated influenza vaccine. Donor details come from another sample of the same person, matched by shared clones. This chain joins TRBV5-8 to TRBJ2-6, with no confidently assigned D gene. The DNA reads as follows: TGTGCCAGCAGCTTGGGTCCTGGGGCCAACGTCCTGACTTTC. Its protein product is CASSLGPGANVLTF.